Reported below is one T cell receptor (beta chain). This clone occurred a few times. The antigen it binds to is not known. No qualities accompany the bases; no much larger clone lies one base away. This sample was taken from a study of OX40 agonist ivuxolimab in advanced cancers. Concerning the study at large: Ivuxolimab was an agonistic, fully human IgG2 monoclonal antibody directed against OX40 (CD134), a costimulatory receptor. Intravenous ivuxolimab was administered to patients every 2 weeks at six dose levels: 0.01, 0.1, 0.3, 1.5, 3 and 10 mg/kg. Of the roughly 51 patients in dose escalation, about 20 had hepatocellular carcinoma, about 15 had melanoma, 9 had renal cell carcinoma and 9 had head and neck cancer. The dose-escalation cohort was 82.7% male with a mean age of roughly 60 years, ranging from roughly 20 to 80. Prior anti-PD-1, anti-PD-L1 or anti-CTLA-4 therapy was permitted, and checkpoint inhibitors had been received by 30% to 40% of dose-escalation patients. Partial responses occurred in three dose-escalation patients, of whom one had hepatocellular carcinoma and two had cutaneous melanoma. Peripheral TCRbeta sequencing was intended to test whether TCR sequence diversity was altered and clonal T-cell expansion was caused by ivuxolimab. The paper reports the monotherapy dose-escalation portion (N ≈ 50 patients) of the phase I ivuxolimab trial.

General study outcomes and caveats: At doses of 0.1 to 3.0 mg/kg, clonal expansion of both CD4+ and CD8+ T cells in blood was seen between baseline and week 6. Antigen specificity was not determined for the clonally expanded peripheral T cells. In partial responders in the 0.1-3.0 mg/kg groups, normalized peripheral clonal expansion was found to be among the lowest, especially among CD8+ T cells. After ivuxolimab, more expanded clones were found on average in CD8+ T cells than in CD4+ T cells. Low levels of normalized T-cell clonal expansion were also seen in some nonresponding patients.

Genomic DNA was extracted from sorted cells for sequencing of the TCRbeta CDR3 region. TCRbeta CDR3 regions were sequenced using the immunoSEQ Assay. This is the immuneACCESS table as TCRdb keeps it, with only in-frame sequences that have V and J called. A part of the clones is gone; compared with another copy, unresolved V genes explain less than half, and the rest is unexplained. The sample table holds about 46,000 clones, of which just over 85% were seen once. The ten largest clones take up 50% to 60% of the sample. Patients with autoimmune disease history or receiving systemic immunosuppression were excluded from the trial. In every dose cohort, peripheral blood was drawn for TCR sequencing at baseline, cycle 4 day 1, and cycle 7 day 1. Samples came from an open-label, multicenter, first-in-human phase I dose-escalation trial of ivuxolimab. Adults with locally advanced or metastatic head and neck squamous cell, hepatocellular, melanoma or renal cell carcinoma were enrolled in the trial. Before TCR sequencing, CD4+ T cells and CD8+ T cells from peripheral blood were sorted into separate populations.

CDR1 and CDR2, looked up from the germline V gene, are KGHSH and LQKENI. The CDR3 goes from the cysteine to the phenylalanine over 15 residues. Only the CDR3 part of the read is kept: 45 bases, read in frame from the first base. V is cut by 2 bases and J by 1 base, and the space between the germline ends is 11 bases. The chain is encoded by TRBV18 joined to TRBJ1-1, with no confidently assigned D gene. The clonotype was recovered from an adult with an advanced solid tumor such as melanoma, head and neck, liver or kidney cancer. The material was CD4+ or CD8+ T cells sorted from blood, obtained in a trial of the OX40 agonist ivuxolimab. The CDR3 sequence is CASSPSEVGNTEAFF. The DNA reads as follows: TGTGCCAGCTCACCAAGCGAGGTCGGGAACACTGAAGCTTTCTTT.